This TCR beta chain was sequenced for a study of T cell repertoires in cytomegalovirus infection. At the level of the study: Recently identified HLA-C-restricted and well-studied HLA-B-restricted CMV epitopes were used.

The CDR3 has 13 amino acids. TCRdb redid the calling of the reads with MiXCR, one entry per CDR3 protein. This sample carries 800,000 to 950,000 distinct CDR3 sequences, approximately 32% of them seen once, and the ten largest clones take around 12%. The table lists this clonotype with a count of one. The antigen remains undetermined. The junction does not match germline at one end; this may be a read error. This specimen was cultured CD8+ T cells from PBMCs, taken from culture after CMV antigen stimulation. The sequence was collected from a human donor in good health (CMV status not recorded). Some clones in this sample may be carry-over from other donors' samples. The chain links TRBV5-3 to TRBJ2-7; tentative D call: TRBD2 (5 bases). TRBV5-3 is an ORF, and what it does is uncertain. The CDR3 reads CASSSGPPGEQYF. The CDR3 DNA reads TGTGCCAGCAGCTCCGGGCCCCCGGGGGAGCAGTACTTC.